This is a list of T cell receptor beta chains from one sample in a study of T-cell memory formation after mild COVID-19. TCRdb reprocessed the 5' RACE reads via MiXCR and lists one record per CDR3 protein. This sample has 560,000 or so distinct CDR3 sequences, with 15% to 20% found just once. The sequenced material came from PBMCs or a T cell subset sorted from them (not recorded which). Receptor source: an adult woman who had mild COVID-19 (a few samples of this study predate the infection). Cell type and time point are not known. Both conserved end residues are trimmed from each CDR3. The order of the fields is CDR3 protein, V gene, J gene.

cdr3_aa: ASSVVGAGVNTEAF; v_call: TRBV9; j_call: TRBJ1-1
cdr3_aa: ASSFTLANEQF; v_call: TRBV7-9; j_call: TRBJ2-1
cdr3_aa: ASSLLRGTEAF; v_call: TRBV3-1; j_call: TRBJ1-1
cdr3_aa: ALDIAGGPNIQY; v_call: TRBV30; j_call: TRBJ2-4
cdr3_aa: ASSLVGLAETSSYEQY; v_call: TRBV7-6; j_call: TRBJ2-7
cdr3_aa: ASSFNRADTQY; v_call: TRBV12-3/TRBV12-4; j_call: TRBJ2-3
cdr3_aa: ASSPPLGSGEQF; v_call: TRBV6-5; j_call: TRBJ2-1
cdr3_aa: ASSPEGGGTQY; v_call: TRBV5-5; j_call: TRBJ2-3
cdr3_aa: ASYQGFGGTSAKNIQY; v_call: TRBV27; j_call: TRBJ2-4
cdr3_aa: ASSSSSGSTYNEQF; v_call: TRBV6-5; j_call: TRBJ2-1
cdr3_aa: ASSSRRTGRGLNGYT; v_call: TRBV11-2; j_call: TRBJ1-2
cdr3_aa: ASSPSTGQNSNQPQH; v_call: TRBV18; j_call: TRBJ1-5
cdr3_aa: ASSDGAIGQY; v_call: TRBV25-1; j_call: TRBJ2-7
cdr3_aa: ASSYGHRGTSPLH; v_call: TRBV6-2/TRBV6-3; j_call: TRBJ1-6
cdr3_aa: ASSLPGLGDTQY; v_call: TRBV5-8; j_call: TRBJ2-3
cdr3_aa: ASSFAGSNTGELF; v_call: TRBV12-3/TRBV12-4; j_call: TRBJ2-2
cdr3_aa: ASSPFLRDRGEGYT; v_call: TRBV4-2; j_call: TRBJ1-2
cdr3_aa: ASSLGRSSGSNEQF; v_call: TRBV7-2; j_call: TRBJ2-1
cdr3_aa: ASRPTGDNGYT; v_call: TRBV4-1; j_call: TRBJ1-2
cdr3_aa: ASSAHREWMAYEQY; v_call: TRBV11-1; j_call: TRBJ2-7
cdr3_aa: ASSKGGENIQY; v_call: TRBV5-1; j_call: TRBJ2-4
cdr3_aa: ASSSITSGAYNEQF; v_call: TRBV5-1; j_call: TRBJ2-1
cdr3_aa: ASSLGAINSPLH; v_call: TRBV12-3/TRBV12-4; j_call: TRBJ1-6
cdr3_aa: ASSSTGDRGPF; v_call: TRBV5-6; j_call: TRBJ2-1
cdr3_aa: ASSLIYRVGTGELF; v_call: TRBV7-2; j_call: TRBJ2-2
cdr3_aa: ASSTRTDEKLF; v_call: TRBV5-1; j_call: TRBJ1-4
cdr3_aa: SARADRRGLYGYT; v_call: TRBV20-1; j_call: TRBJ1-2
cdr3_aa: ATSGVNEQF; v_call: TRBV10-3; j_call: TRBJ2-1
cdr3_aa: ASSEGGAGGTYEQY; v_call: TRBV2; j_call: TRBJ2-7
cdr3_aa: ATSERQGYGTDTQY; v_call: TRBV24-1; j_call: TRBJ2-3
cdr3_aa: ASSSGGGWYEQY; v_call: TRBV5-1; j_call: TRBJ2-7
cdr3_aa: ASSLNNERQF; v_call: TRBV11-3; j_call: TRBJ2-1
cdr3_aa: ASSQGTVVF; v_call: TRBV4-1; j_call: TRBJ1-1
cdr3_aa: SYTNRGRGNTIY; v_call: TRBV29-1; j_call: TRBJ1-3
cdr3_aa: ASSFGYRAHEQY; v_call: TRBV4-1; j_call: TRBJ2-7
cdr3_aa: ASSVGVSGSYEQY; v_call: TRBV9; j_call: TRBJ2-7
cdr3_aa: ASSLTPEIQETQY; v_call: TRBV5-1; j_call: TRBJ2-5
cdr3_aa: ASSLTRDRVF; v_call: TRBV7-6; j_call: TRBJ2-1
cdr3_aa: ASSLRGGVNYGYT; v_call: TRBV7-3; j_call: TRBJ1-2
cdr3_aa: ASSSQGARETQY; v_call: TRBV6-5; j_call: TRBJ2-5
cdr3_aa: ASTLPGTDTQY; v_call: TRBV27; j_call: TRBJ2-3
cdr3_aa: ASTSGQSLQGYT; v_call: TRBV5-6; j_call: TRBJ1-2
cdr3_aa: ASSSGASGRTDTQY; v_call: TRBV5-1; j_call: TRBJ2-3
cdr3_aa: ASSYDSSYNEQF; v_call: TRBV6-2/TRBV6-3; j_call: TRBJ2-1
cdr3_aa: ASSLYPSGGGNEKLF; v_call: TRBV7-6; j_call: TRBJ1-4
cdr3_aa: ASSHRDTDTQY; v_call: TRBV7-3; j_call: TRBJ2-3
cdr3_aa: ASSSNSDSYEQY; v_call: TRBV5-6; j_call: TRBJ2-7